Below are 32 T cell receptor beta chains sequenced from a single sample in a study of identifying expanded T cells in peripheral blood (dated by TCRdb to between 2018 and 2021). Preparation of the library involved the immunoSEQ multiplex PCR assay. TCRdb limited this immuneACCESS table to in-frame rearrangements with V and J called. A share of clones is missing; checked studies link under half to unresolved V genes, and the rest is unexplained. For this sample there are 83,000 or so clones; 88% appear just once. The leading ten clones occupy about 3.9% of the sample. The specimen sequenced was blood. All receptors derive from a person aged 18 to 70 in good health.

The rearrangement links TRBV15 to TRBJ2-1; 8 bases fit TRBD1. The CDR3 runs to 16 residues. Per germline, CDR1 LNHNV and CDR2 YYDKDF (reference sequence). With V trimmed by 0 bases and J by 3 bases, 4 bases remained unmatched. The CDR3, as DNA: TGTGCCACCAGCAGAGAGAGGACAGGGTACTACAATGAGCAGTTCTTC. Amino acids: CATSRERTGYYNEQFF.

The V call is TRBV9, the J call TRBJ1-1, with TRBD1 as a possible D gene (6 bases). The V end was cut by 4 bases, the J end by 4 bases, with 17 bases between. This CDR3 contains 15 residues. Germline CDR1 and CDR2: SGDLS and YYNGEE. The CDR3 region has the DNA TGTGCCAGCAGCAGGGGGAGCACGGTAGGCACTGAAGCTTTCTTT. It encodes CASSRGSTVGTEAFF. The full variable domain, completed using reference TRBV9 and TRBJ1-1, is DSGVTQTPKHLITATGQRVTLRCSPRSGDLSVYWYQQSLDQGLQFLIQYYNGEERAKGNILERFSAQQFPDLHSELNLSSLELGDSALYFCASSRGSTVGTEAFFGQGTRLTVV.

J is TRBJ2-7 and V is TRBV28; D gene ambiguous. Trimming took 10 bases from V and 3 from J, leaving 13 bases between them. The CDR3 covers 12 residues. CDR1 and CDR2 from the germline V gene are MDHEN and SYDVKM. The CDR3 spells CATARYDYEQYF. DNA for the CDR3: TGTGCCACCGCCCGGTACGACTACGAGCAGTACTTC.

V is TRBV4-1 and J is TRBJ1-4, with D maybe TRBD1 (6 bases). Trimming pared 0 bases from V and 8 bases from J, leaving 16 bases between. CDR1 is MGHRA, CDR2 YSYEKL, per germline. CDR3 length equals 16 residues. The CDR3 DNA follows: TGCGCCAGCAGCCAAGAAAAGAGGACAGCAGAGGAAAAACTGTTTTTT. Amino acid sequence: CASSQEKRTAEEKLFF.

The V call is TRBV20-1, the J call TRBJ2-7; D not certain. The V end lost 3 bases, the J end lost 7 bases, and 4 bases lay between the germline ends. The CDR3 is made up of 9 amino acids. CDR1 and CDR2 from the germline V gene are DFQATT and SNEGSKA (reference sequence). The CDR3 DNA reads TGCAGTGCTAGCTTGGAGCAGTACTTC. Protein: CSASLEQYF.

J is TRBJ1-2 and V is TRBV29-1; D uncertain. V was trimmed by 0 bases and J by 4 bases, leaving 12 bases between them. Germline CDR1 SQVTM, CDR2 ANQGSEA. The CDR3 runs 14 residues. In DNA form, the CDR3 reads TGCAGCGTTGAAGAGGCAGGACCAGCCTATGGCTACACCTTC. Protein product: CSVEEAGPAYGYTF.

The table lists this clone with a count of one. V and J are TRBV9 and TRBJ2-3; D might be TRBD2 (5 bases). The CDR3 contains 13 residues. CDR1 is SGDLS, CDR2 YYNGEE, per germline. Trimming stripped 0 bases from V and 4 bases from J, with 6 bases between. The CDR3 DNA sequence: TGTGCCAGCAGCGTAGGTAGCGCAGATACGCAGTATTTT. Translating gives CASSVGSADTQYF.

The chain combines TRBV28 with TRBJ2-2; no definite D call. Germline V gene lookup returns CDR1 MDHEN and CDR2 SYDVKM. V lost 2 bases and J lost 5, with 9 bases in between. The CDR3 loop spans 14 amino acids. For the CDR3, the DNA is TGTGCCAGCAGTTTACCTCGGTGGACCGGGGAGCTGTTTTTT. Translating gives CASSLPRWTGELFF.

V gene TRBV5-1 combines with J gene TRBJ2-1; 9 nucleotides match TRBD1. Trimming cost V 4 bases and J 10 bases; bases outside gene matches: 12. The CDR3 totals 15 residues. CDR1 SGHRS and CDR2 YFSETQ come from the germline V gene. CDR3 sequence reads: CASSPRGQGPGEQFF. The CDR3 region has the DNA TGCGCCAGCAGCCCGAGAGGACAGGGGCCGGGCGAGCAGTTCTTC.

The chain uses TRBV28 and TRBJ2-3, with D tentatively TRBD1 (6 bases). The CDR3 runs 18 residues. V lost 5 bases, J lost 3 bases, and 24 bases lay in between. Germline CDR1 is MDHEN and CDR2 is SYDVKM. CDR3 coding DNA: TGTGCCAGCAGTACCAACGACAGGTCCAAAGGGGGTACAGATACGCAGTATTTT. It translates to CASSTNDRSKGGTDTQYF. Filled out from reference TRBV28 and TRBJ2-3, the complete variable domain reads DVKVTQSSRYLVKRTGEKVFLECVQDMDHENMFWYRQDPGLGLRLIYFSYDVKMKEKGDIPEGYSVSREKKERFSLILESASTNQTSMYLCASSTNDRSKGGTDTQYFGPGTRLTVL.

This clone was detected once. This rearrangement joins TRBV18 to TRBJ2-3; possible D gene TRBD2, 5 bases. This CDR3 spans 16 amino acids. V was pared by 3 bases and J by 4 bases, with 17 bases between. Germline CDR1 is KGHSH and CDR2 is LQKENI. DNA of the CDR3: TGTGCCAGCTCACCCCTTCCTAAAACTAGACCAGATACGCAGTATTTT. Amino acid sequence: CASSPLPKTRPDTQYF.

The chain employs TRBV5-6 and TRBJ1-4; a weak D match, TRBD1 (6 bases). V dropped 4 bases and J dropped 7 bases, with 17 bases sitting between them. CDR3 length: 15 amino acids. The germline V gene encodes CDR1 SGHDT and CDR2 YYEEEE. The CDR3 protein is CASSLTGQGGEKLFF. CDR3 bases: TGTGCCAGCAGCCTTACAGGGCAGGGAGGTGAAAAACTGTTTTTT.

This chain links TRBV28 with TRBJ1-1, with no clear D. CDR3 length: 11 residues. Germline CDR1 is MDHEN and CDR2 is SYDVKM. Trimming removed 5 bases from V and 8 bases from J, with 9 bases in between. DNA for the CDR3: TGTGCCAGCAGTGATCAGGAAGAAGCTTTCTTT. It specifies CASSDQEEAFF.

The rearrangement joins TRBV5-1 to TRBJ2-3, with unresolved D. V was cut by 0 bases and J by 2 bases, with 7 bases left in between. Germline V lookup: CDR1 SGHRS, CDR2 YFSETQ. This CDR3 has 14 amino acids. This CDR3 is CASSLGTPTDTQYF. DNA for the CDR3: TGCGCCAGCAGCTTGGGGACCCCCACAGATACGCAGTATTTT.

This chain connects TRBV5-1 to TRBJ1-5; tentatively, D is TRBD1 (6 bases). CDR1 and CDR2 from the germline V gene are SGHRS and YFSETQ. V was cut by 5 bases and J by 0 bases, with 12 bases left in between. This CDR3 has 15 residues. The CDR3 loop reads CASRGNRDSNQPQHF. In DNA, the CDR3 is TGCGCCAGCAGAGGTAACAGGGATAGCAATCAGCCCCAGCATTTT.

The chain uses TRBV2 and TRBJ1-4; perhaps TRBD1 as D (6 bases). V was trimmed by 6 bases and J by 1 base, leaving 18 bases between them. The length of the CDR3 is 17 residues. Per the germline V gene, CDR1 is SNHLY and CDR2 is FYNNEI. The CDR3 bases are TGTGCCAGCAGCCTGTTATTGAGGGGGAGAACTAATGAAAAACTGTTTTTT. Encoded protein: CASSLLLRGRTNEKLFF.

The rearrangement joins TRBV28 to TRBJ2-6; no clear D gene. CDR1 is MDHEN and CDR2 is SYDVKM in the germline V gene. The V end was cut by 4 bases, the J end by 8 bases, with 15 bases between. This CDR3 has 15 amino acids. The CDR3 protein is CASSSAGPDPNVLTF. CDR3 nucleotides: TGTGCCAGCAGTTCGGCAGGCCCAGACCCCAACGTCCTGACTTTC.

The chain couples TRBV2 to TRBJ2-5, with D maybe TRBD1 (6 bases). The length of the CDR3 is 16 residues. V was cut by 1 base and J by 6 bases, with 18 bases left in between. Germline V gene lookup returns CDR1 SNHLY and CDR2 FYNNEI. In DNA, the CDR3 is TGTGCCAGCAGTGAAGTTCCTGTCTTAGGGGGTCAGACCCAGTACTTC. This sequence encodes CASSEVPVLGGQTQYF. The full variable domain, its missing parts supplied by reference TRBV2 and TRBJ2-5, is EPEVTQTPSHQVTQMGQEVILRCVPISNHLYFYWYRQILGQKVEFLVSFYNNEISEKSEIFDDQFSVERPDGSNFTLKIRSTKLEDSAMYFCASSEVPVLGGQTQYFGPGTRLLVL.

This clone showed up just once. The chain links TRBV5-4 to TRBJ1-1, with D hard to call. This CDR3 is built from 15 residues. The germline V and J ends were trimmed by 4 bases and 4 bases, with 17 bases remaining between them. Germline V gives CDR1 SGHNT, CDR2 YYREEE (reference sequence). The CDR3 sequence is CASSAEVTWGTEAFF. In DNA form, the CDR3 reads TGTGCCAGCAGCGCCGAGGTGACCTGGGGCACTGAAGCTTTCTTT.

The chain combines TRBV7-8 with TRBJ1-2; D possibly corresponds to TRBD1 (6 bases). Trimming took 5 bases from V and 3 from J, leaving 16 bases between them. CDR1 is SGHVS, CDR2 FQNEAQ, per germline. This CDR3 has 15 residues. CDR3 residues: CASSDNTGPHYGYTF. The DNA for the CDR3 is TGTGCCAGCAGCGACAATACAGGGCCTCACTATGGCTACACCTTC.

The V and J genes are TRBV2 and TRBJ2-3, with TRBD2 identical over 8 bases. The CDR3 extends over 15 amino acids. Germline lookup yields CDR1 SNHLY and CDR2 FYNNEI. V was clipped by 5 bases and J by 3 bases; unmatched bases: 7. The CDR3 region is CASSPGGAGTDTQYF. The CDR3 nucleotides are TGTGCCAGCAGTCCGGGGGGGGCCGGTACAGATACGCAGTATTTT.

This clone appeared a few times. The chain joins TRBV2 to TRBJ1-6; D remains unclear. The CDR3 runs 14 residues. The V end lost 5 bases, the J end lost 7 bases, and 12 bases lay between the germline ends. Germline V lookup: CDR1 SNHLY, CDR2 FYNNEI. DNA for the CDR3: TGTGCCAGCAGTCGGAAGGGCGGAAATTCACCCCTCCACTTT. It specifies CASSRKGGNSPLHF.

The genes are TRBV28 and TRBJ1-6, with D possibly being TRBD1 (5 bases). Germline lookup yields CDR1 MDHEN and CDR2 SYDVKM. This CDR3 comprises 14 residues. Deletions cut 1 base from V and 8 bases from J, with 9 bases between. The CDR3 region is CASSLFQGDSPLHF. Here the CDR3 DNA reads TGTGCCAGCAGTTTATTTCAGGGAGATTCACCCCTCCACTTT.

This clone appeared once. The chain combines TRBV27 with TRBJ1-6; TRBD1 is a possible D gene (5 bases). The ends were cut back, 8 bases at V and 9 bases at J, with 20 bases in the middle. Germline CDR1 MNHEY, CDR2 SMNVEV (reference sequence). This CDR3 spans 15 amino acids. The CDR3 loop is CASSPGWGGSSPLHF. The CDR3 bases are TGTGCCAGCTCCCCTGGGTGGGGGGGAAGTTCACCCCTCCACTTT.

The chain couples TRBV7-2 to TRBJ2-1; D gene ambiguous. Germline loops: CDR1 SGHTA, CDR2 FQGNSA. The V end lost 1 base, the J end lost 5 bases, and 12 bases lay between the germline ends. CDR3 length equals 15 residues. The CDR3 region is CASSLEALAHNEQFF. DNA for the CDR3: TGTGCCAGCAGCTTAGAGGCCTTAGCCCACAATGAGCAGTTCTTC.

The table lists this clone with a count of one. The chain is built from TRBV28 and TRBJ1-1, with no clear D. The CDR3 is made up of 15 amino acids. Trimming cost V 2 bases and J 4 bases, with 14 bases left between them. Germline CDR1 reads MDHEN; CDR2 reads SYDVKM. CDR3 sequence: CASSLPGTGPTEAFF. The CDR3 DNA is TGTGCCAGCAGTTTACCAGGAACCGGACCCACTGAAGCTTTCTTT. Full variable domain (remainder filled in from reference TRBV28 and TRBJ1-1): DVKVTQSSRYLVKRTGEKVFLECVQDMDHENMFWYRQDPGLGLRLIYFSYDVKMKEKGDIPEGYSVSREKKERFSLILESASTNQTSMYLCASSLPGTGPTEAFFGQGTRLTVV.

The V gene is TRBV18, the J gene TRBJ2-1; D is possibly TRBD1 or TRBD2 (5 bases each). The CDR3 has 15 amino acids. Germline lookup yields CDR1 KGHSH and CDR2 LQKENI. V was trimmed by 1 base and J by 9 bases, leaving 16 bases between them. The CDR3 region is CASSPRLGVEGEQFF. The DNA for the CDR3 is TGTGCCAGCTCACCACGCTTGGGGGTTGAAGGTGAGCAGTTCTTC.

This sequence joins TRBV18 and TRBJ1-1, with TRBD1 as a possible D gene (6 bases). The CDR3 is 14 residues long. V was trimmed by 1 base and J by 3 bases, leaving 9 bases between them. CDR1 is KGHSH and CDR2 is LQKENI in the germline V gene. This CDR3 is CASSPQSGDTEAFF. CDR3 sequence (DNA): TGTGCCAGCTCACCACAATCAGGGGACACTGAAGCTTTCTTT.

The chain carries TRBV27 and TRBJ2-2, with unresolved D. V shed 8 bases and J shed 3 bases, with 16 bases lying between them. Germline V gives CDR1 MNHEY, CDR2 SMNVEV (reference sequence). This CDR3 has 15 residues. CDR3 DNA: TGTGCCAGCCAAGTCGGTAACGGGTACACCGGGGAGCTGTTTTTT. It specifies CASQVGNGYTGELFF.

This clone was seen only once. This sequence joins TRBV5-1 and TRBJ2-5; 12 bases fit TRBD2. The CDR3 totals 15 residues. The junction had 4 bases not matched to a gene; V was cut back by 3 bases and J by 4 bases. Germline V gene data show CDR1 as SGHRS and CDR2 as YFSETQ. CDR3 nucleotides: TGCGCCAGCAGCTCCACACTAGCGGGAGGAGAGACCCAGTACTTC. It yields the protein CASSSTLAGGETQYF.

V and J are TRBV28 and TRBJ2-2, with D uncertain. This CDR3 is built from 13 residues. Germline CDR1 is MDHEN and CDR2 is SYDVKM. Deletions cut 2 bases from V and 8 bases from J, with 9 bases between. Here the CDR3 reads CASSLGFGGELFF. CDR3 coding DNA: TGTGCCAGCAGTTTAGGTTTCGGGGGGGAGCTGTTTTTT.

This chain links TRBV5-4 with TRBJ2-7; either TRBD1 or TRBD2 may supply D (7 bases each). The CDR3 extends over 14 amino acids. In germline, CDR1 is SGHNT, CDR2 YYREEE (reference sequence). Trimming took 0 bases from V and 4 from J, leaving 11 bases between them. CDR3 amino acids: CASSLVQGGYEQYF. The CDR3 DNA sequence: TGTGCCAGCAGCTTGGTCCAGGGGGGGTACGAGCAGTACTTC.